One and the same sample provided the 10 T cell receptor beta chains below, sequenced in a study of control samples from healthy donors and cancer patients. TCRdb's copy holds only in-frame clones and misses some; the assay was immunoSEQ multiplex PCR. The profile shows about 160,000 clones, 94% of them singletons. The sequenced material came from blood. Source of these receptors: a woman aged 40 to 50 in good health.

The chain couples TRBV9 to TRBJ2-2, with unresolved D. The CDR3 consists of 17 residues. The V gene's germline CDR1 is SGDLS and CDR2 YYNGEE. Trimming removed 2 bases from V and 0 bases from J, with 14 bases in between. The CDR3 sequence is CASSVKKNRPNTGELFF. CDR3 in DNA: TGTGCCAGCAGCGTCAAAAAGAACAGACCGAACACCGGGGAGCTGTTTTTT.

V usage is TRBV4-1 and J usage is TRBJ1-4; perhaps TRBD1 as D (6 bases). There are 16 residues in the CDR3. Between the trimmed V and J ends, which lost 1 base and 8 bases, there was a span of 17 bases. In germline, CDR1 is MGHRA, CDR2 YSYEKL. CDR3 amino acids: CASSQVVGQSGEKLFF. For the CDR3, the DNA is TGCGCCAGCAGCCAAGTAGTCGGACAGAGTGGAGAAAAACTGTTTTTT.

The chain is built from TRBV7-6 and TRBJ1-3; a possible D gene is TRBD1 (6 bases). The CDR3 extends over 12 amino acids. The ends were cut back, 5 bases at V and 8 bases at J, with 10 bases in the middle. Per the germline V gene, CDR1 is SGHVS and CDR2 is FNYEAQ. The DNA for the CDR3 is TGTGCCAGCAGCCCAGGGGAGGACACCATATATTTT. Its translation is CASSPGEDTIYF.

The chain uses TRBV27 and TRBJ1-2; 8 bases agree with TRBD1. V lost 6 bases to trimming and J lost 5 bases; unmatched junction nucleotides: 11. The CDR3 covers 15 residues. Germline loops: CDR1 MNHEY, CDR2 SMNVEV (reference sequence). The CDR3 region is CASRKEPRTGYGYTF. CDR3 DNA: TGTGCCAGCAGGAAAGAACCCCGGACAGGGTATGGCTACACCTTC.

The rearrangement uses TRBV27 and TRBJ2-2, with TRBD2 matching 10 bases. The V gene's germline CDR1 is MNHEY and CDR2 SMNVEV (reference sequence). There are 17 residues in the CDR3. V was pared by 2 bases and J by 5 bases, with 8 bases of the junction left unmatched. For the CDR3, the DNA is TGTGCCAGCAGTTTACCCAAGCGGGAGGGCCTTACCGGGGAGCTGTTTTTT. Residues: CASSLPKREGLTGELFF.

The J gene is TRBJ1-2, the V gene TRBV19, with a possible D match to TRBD1 (5 bases). The V gene's germline CDR1 is LNHDA and CDR2 SQIVND (reference sequence). The CDR3 has 15 amino acids. V lost 9 bases to trimming and J lost 4 bases, with 21 bases between them. The CDR3 bases are TGTGCCAGCCACTACCCGGGGGACTTCCTCTATGGCTACACCTTC. As protein: CASHYPGDFLYGYTF.

The CDR3: CASSSQTANGGYTF. In DNA form, the CDR3 reads TGCGCCAGCAGCTCCCAAACTGCAAACGGAGGCTACACCTTC. The V gene is TRBV5-1, the J gene TRBJ1-2, with unresolved D. From germline, CDR1 is SGHRS and CDR2 YFSETQ. The V end was cut by 3 bases, the J end by 8 bases, with 17 bases between. The CDR3 contains 14 residues.

V usage is TRBV27 and J usage is TRBJ1-5, with a tentative D call TRBD1 (5 bases). The CDR3 is 12 amino acids. Germline CDR1 is MNHEY and CDR2 is SMNVEV (reference sequence). Trimming cost V 4 bases and J 6 bases, with 7 bases left between them. The CDR3 loop is CASSSQGQPQHF. The CDR3 nucleotides are TGTGCCAGCAGTTCCCAGGGTCAGCCCCAGCATTTT.

The chain combines TRBV9 with TRBJ2-6; 7 bases match TRBD1. Per the germline V gene, CDR1 is SGDLS and CDR2 is YYNGEE. The CDR3 has 16 residues. V was pared by 2 bases and J by 0 bases, with 2 bases of the junction left unmatched. CDR3 region: CASSVGTVSGANVLTF. The CDR3 DNA reads TGTGCCAGCAGCGTGGGGACAGTCTCTGGGGCCAACGTCCTGACTTTC.

The chain carries TRBV11-2 and TRBJ1-1; 8 bases are shared with TRBD1. Losses at the gene ends were 4 bases for V and 1 base for J; bases not matched to a gene: 2. In germline, CDR1 is SGHAT, CDR2 FQNNGV. This CDR3 has 14 residues. The DNA of the CDR3 is TGTGCCAGCAGCTCAGGGGGCAGGAACACTGAAGCTTTCTTT. Encoded protein: CASSSGGRNTEAFF.